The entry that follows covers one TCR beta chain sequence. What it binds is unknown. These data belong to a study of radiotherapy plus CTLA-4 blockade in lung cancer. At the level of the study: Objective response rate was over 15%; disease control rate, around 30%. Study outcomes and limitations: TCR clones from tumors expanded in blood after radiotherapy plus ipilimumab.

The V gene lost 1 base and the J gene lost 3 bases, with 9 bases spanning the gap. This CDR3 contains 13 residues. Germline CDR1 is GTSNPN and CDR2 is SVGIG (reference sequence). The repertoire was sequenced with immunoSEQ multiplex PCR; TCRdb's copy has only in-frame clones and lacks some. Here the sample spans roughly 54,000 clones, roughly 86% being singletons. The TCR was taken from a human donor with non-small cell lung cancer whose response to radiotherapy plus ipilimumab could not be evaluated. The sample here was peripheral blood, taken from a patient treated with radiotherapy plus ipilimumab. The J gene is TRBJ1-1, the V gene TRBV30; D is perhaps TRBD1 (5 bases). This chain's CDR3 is CAWSDDSYTEAFF. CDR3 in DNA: TGTGCCTGGAGTGATGACAGTTACACTGAAGCTTTCTTT.